Below are 17 T cell receptor beta chains sequenced from a single sample in a study of shared clonotypes between healthy human individuals. The repertoire was sequenced with immunoSEQ multiplex PCR; TCRdb's copy has only in-frame clones and lacks some. The sample has roughly 1,500,000 clones, around 98% seen once. Material for sequencing was naive CD4+ T cells sorted from blood. Noted subset: CD45RA+ positively selected. The receptors derive from a man under 40 in good health.

The chain couples TRBV7-9 to TRBJ1-4; 7 bases are a match to TRBD1. V trimming: 4 bases; J trimming: 8 bases; junction bases outside the gene matches: 10. The CDR3 is made up of 15 amino acids. Germline V CDR1 and CDR2: SEHNR, FQNEAQ (reference sequence). The CDR3, as DNA: TGTGCCAGCAGCTCCACGCTAGGACAGGAAGAAAAACTGTTTTTT. It codes for CASSSTLGQEEKLFF.

This sequence joins TRBV2 and TRBJ2-2, with D maybe TRBD2 (5 bases). Germline values: CDR1 SNHLY, CDR2 FYNNEI. This CDR3 comprises 15 residues. The V gene lost 6 bases and the J gene lost 0 bases, with 11 bases spanning the gap. The CDR3 is CASRLDGTNTGELFF. The DNA of the CDR3 is TGTGCCAGCAGGCTGGACGGGACGAACACCGGGGAGCTGTTTTTT.

V usage is TRBV29-1 and J usage is TRBJ1-1; D is ambiguous. From germline, CDR1 is SQVTM and CDR2 ANQGSEA. V gave up 4 bases and J gave up 2 bases, with 11 bases separating them. This CDR3 region has 13 residues. The CDR3 protein is CSVVWGINTEAFF. CDR3 coding DNA: TGCAGCGTTGTATGGGGTATCAACACTGAAGCTTTCTTT. Combining the CDR3 with reference TRBV29-1 and TRBJ1-1 gives the whole variable domain SAVISQKPSRDICQRGTSLTIQCQVDSQVTMMFWYRQQPGQSLTLIATANQGSEATYESGFVIDKFPISRPNLTFSTLTVSNMSPEDSSIYLCSVVWGINTEAFFGQGTRLTVV.

The chain recombines TRBV28 with TRBJ2-7, with TRBD2 identical over 8 bases. This CDR3 has 13 amino acids. The ends lost 10 bases at V and 3 bases at J; junction bases unmatched: 8. Germline CDR1 and CDR2: MDHEN and SYDVKM. The chain's CDR3 is CAKLAETFYEQYF. Here the CDR3 DNA reads TGTGCCAAACTAGCGGAAACTTTCTACGAGCAGTACTTC.

V usage is TRBV7-2 and J usage is TRBJ1-1; D is ambiguous. Per the germline V gene, CDR1 is SGHTA and CDR2 is FQGNSA. This CDR3 is built from 12 residues. The chain's CDR3 is CASAGRYTEAFF. DNA of the CDR3: TGTGCTTCAGCCGGGAGGTACACTGAAGCTTTCTTT.

CDR3 in amino acids: CASSYRLPTGGYEQYF. CDR3 nucleotides: TGTGCCAGCAGTTACCGCCTTCCCACAGGGGGCTACGAGCAGTACTTC. The chain combines TRBV6-5 with TRBJ2-7; 8 bases fit TRBD1. The CDR3 extends over 16 amino acids. J was trimmed by 3 bases and V by 2 bases; bases with no gene match: 9. Germline-derived CDR1 and CDR2 are MNHEY and SVGAGI.

This clone appeared once. The CDR3 DNA is TGTGCCAGTTTCGGCCTTAGCACAGATACGCAGTATTTT. Its protein is CASFGLSTDTQYF. The chain recombines TRBV27 with TRBJ2-3, with D unclear. Germline V lookup: CDR1 MNHEY, CDR2 SMNVEV (reference sequence). The CDR3 length is 13 residues. The V gene lost 9 bases and the J gene lost 0 bases, with 10 bases spanning the gap.

V and J are TRBV9 and TRBJ2-1; 11 nucleotides match TRBD2. Germline V gene data show CDR1 as SGDLS and CDR2 as YYNGEE. There are 18 residues in the CDR3. J was trimmed by 0 bases and V by 0 bases; bases with no gene match: 5. The CDR3, as DNA: TGTGCCAGCAGCGTAGGGCTAGCGGGAGGTACCTCCTACAATGAGCAGTTCTTC. This encodes CASSVGLAGGTSYNEQFF.

V is TRBV6-5 and J is TRBJ2-1, with TRBD1 matching over 7 bases. This CDR3 spans 16 amino acids. V dropped 2 bases and J dropped 2; count of bases not matched to a gene: 6. Germline V gene lookup returns CDR1 MNHEY and CDR2 SVGAGI. The chain's CDR3 is CASSYPDREPYNEQFF. For the CDR3, the DNA is TGTGCCAGCAGTTACCCCGACAGGGAACCCTACAATGAGCAGTTCTTC.

The chain couples TRBV29-1 to TRBJ1-5; D remains unclear. The CDR3 has 11 amino acids. Germline V gene lookup returns CDR1 SQVTM and CDR2 ANQGSEA. V was cut by 7 bases and J by 4 bases, with 8 bases left in between. CDR3 DNA sequence: TGCAGCGCAGGAAATAATCAGCCCCAGCATTTT. This sequence encodes CSAGNNQPQHF.

The chain joins TRBV18 to TRBJ1-3; a weak D match, TRBD1 (5 bases). CDR3 length: 14 residues. Germline CDR1 KGHSH, CDR2 LQKENI. The ends were cut back, 5 bases at V and 4 bases at J, with 12 bases in the middle. CDR3 in amino acids: CASSTRERGNTIYF. The DNA for the CDR3 is TGTGCCAGCTCAACCAGGGAACGCGGAAACACCATATATTTT.

The V and J genes are TRBV29-1 and TRBJ2-7, with D perhaps TRBD1 (6 bases). The V gene's germline CDR1 is SQVTM and CDR2 ANQGSEA. Trimming took off 7 bases at V and 2 bases at J, with 15 bases between the two ends. This CDR3 has 13 residues. For the CDR3, the DNA is TGCAGCGCTGCGATTGGGACAACCTACGAGCAGTACTTC. Protein product: CSAAIGTTYEQYF.

A word on this clone: Other DNA sequences in the sample encode the same CDR3. The rearrangement links TRBV6-5 to TRBJ2-7; 10 nucleotides match TRBD2. Germline V gives CDR1 MNHEY, CDR2 SVGAGI. Germline trimming cut 5 bases from V and 1 base from J; bases unmatched to any gene: 2. The CDR3 runs to 14 residues. DNA for the CDR3: TGTGCCAGCAGTGCTAGCGGGAGTTCCTACGAGCAGTACTTC. This translates into CASSASGSSYEQYF.

This chain uses TRBV6-6 with TRBJ2-5; 11 bases fit TRBD1. The CDR3 covers 14 residues. CDR1 is MNHNY, CDR2 SVGAGI, per germline (reference sequence). Trimming took 6 bases from V and 6 from J; bases not matched to a gene: 6. CDR3 bases: TGTGCCAGCAGCCACGGGACAGGGGGGAAGACCCAGTACTTC. This encodes CASSHGTGGKTQYF.

The chain couples TRBV15 to TRBJ1-4, with a possible D match to TRBD1 (5 bases). CDR1 and CDR2 from the germline V gene are LNHNV and YYDKDF (reference sequence). Trimming removed 1 base from V and 4 bases from J, with 13 bases in between. CDR3 length: 16 amino acids. CDR3 sequence (DNA): TGTGCCACCAGCAGAGTTCCAGGGAGAGATAATGAAAAACTGTTTTTT. Its translation: CATSRVPGRDNEKLFF.

A remark on this clone: The same CDR3 arises from other DNA sequences in this sample as well. The J gene is TRBJ2-7, the V gene TRBV6-5, with D possibly being TRBD1 (5 bases). This CDR3 has 14 amino acids. The V end lost 0 bases, the J end lost 6 bases, and 12 bases lay between the germline ends. Germline V gives CDR1 MNHEY, CDR2 SVGAGI. This CDR3 reads CASSYSRLGVEQYF. DNA of the CDR3: TGTGCCAGCAGTTACTCGAGATTAGGGGTCGAGCAGTACTTC.

The chain employs TRBV27 and TRBJ1-5, with 8 bases identical to TRBD1. The germline V gene encodes CDR1 MNHEY and CDR2 SMNVEV (reference sequence). V dropped 5 bases and J dropped 2; count of bases not matched to a gene: 8. This CDR3 has 16 amino acids. CDR3 region: CASSRVPGQGNQPQHF. The DNA of the CDR3 is TGTGCCAGCAGTCGCGTCCCGGGACAGGGCAATCAGCCCCAGCATTTT.